This T cell receptor (beta chain) derives from a study of regulatory T cells in long-lasting Graves disease. The TCR beta library used iRepertoire HTBI primers with Arm-PCR amplification of CDR3. A single record per CDR3 protein comes from TCRdb applying MiXCR to the multiplex PCR reads. The sample has about 350,000 distinct CDR3 sequences, over 15% seen once. Described time point: newly diagnosed GD, antithyroid drugs for less than 3 months. After RNA was extracted from PBMCs, the TCR library was made from it. This clonotype was seen repeatedly, ten times or more. The CDR3 loop spans 14 amino acids. The germline CDR1 and CDR2 sequences are GTSNPN and SVGIG (reference sequence). V lost 0 bases and J 2 bases, leaving 10 bases between the germline ends. This sample also belongs to another study, concerning T cells in Graves' hyperthyroidism and ophthalmopathy.

The material was peripheral blood mononuclear cells (PBMCs), obtained at new diagnosis, from a patient treated with antithyroid drugs. This sequence was found in a man aged 40-49 years with Graves disease. The chain couples TRBV30 to TRBJ2-5; D might be TRBD1 or TRBD2, each matching 5 bases. The CDR3 is CAWSVSGSQETQYF. DNA of the CDR3: TGTGCCTGGAGTGTATCAGGGAGTCAAGAGACCCAGTACTTC.